This passage covers 2 T cell receptor beta chains from one sample sequenced in a study of blood T cell repertoires in COVID-19. The protocol was immunoSEQ multiplex PCR, while the TCRdb copy is restricted to in-frame clones and leaves out a portion. The sample includes some 400,000 clones, about 89% of them seen just once. The source material was peripheral blood. The receptors come from a woman aged 30 to 39 with COVID-19, enrolled during active disease.

This rearrangement joins TRBV24-1 to TRBJ2-1; 10 bases agree with TRBD1. Germline CDR1 and CDR2: KGHDR and SFDVKD. The ends lost 3 bases at V and 7 bases at J; junction bases unmatched: 8. This CDR3 has 16 amino acids. The CDR3 here is CATSDAPGQGRNEQFF. The CDR3 bases are TGTGCCACCAGTGATGCCCCGGGACAGGGGCGTAATGAGCAGTTCTTC.

The CDR3 loop reads CASSQGVATEAFF. CDR3 sequence (DNA): TGTGCCAGCAGCCAAGGGGTCGCCACTGAAGCTTTCTTT. V usage is TRBV7-3 and J usage is TRBJ1-1; maybe TRBD1 (5 bases). This CDR3 comprises 13 residues. Germline V gene data show CDR1 as SGHTA and CDR2 as FQGTGA. Trimming shortened V by 5 bases and J by 4 bases, and 11 bases separated the two germline ends.